Listed below are T cell receptor beta chains from one sample, sequenced in a study of tumor-infiltrating lymphocytes in primary liver carcinoma. Each CDR3 protein is one row after TCRdb ran MiXCR on the multiplex PCR reads. The sample has 100,000 or so distinct CDR3 sequences, around 83% seen once. The sequenced material came from liver tumor tissue from sampling region 3. Receptors were obtained from a man in his forties or fifties with primary liver carcinoma and hepatitis B virus infection. Each CDR3 is given with its conserved first and last residue. A D gene is named only where the DNA matches it firmly.

j_call d_call v_call cdr3_aa
TRBJ1-5 NA TRBV28 CVIGGNQRQHF
TRBJ2-1 TRBD2 TRBV6-2/TRBV6-3 CASSWPGLASPGEQFF
TRBJ1-1 NA TRBV7-6 CASSVNEGGEAFF
TRBJ2-5 NA TRBV6-6 CGSSYLGGGHETQYF
TRBJ2-7 NA TRBV5-1 CASSSAGTEPYERYF
TRBJ1-4 NA TRBV5-1 CASSLEGRPNEKVFF
TRBJ1-2 TRBD1 TRBV10-2 CASNAGQGASYTF
TRBJ2-1 NA TRBV10-2 CASSEVLGGDLQQFF
TRBJ2-5 TRBD1 TRBV5-1 CTTQTGQGAQEIQYF
TRBJ2-5 NA TRBV29-1 CSVEADMRRAETQYF
TRBJ2-1 TRBD2 TRBV29-1 CSVGLSGGFHNDQFF
TRBJ2-7 NA TRBV11-2 CAGCPGSYEQYF
TRBJ2-7 NA TRBV6-2/TRBV6-3 CASSQLNGLHPSSYELYF
TRBJ2-3 NA TRBV6-4 CASSSQATDTQYF
TRBJ1-4 NA TRBV6-5 CASNPSGATNEKLFF
TRBJ1-2 NA TRBV29-1 CSVSEGEGYTF
TRBJ1-1 NA TRBV6-6 CASSTRGTSGAFF
TRBJ2-3 NA TRBV10-3 CAICESGSTNTQYF